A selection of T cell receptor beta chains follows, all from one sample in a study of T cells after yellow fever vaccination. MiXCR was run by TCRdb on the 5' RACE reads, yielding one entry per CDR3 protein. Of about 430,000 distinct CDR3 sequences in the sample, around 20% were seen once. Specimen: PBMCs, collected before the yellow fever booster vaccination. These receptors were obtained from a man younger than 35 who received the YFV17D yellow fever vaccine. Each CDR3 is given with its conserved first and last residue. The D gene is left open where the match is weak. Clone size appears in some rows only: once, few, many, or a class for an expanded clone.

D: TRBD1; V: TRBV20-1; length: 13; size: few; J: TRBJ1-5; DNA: TGCAGTGCTAGCAGGGACAGCGATCAGCCCCAGCATTTT; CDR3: CSASRDSDQPQHF
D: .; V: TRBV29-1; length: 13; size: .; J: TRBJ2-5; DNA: TGCAGCGTTGAAATAACAGCCCAAGAGACCCAGTACTTC; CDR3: CSVEITAQETQYF
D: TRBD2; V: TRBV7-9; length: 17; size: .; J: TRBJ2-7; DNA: TGTGCCAGCAGCCCAGGATTTAGCGGGGGTTCCTCCTACGAGCAGTACTTC; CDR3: CASSPGFSGGSSYEQYF
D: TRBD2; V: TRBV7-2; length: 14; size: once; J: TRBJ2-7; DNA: TGTGCCAGCAGCTTTACTAGCGTCTCCTACGAGCAGTACTTC; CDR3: CASSFTSVSYEQYF
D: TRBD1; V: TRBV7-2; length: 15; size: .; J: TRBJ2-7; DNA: TGTGCCAGCAGCTCGTACGGGACAGGGTCATACGAGCAGTACTTC; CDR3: CASSSYGTGSYEQYF
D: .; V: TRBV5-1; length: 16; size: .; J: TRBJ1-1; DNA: TGCGCCAGCAGCGACGAGGGACTGCCATTCGACACTGAAGCTTTCTTT; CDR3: CASSDEGLPFDTEAFF
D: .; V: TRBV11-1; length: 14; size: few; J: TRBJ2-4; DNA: TGTGCCAGCAGTATCTCAGGGGCGGAAAACATTCAGTACTTC; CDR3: CASSISGAENIQYF
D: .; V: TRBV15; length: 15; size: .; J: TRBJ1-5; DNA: TGTGCCACCAGCGGAGCCCAGGGGCCGGGGCAGCCCCAGCATTTT; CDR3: CATSGAQGPGQPQHF
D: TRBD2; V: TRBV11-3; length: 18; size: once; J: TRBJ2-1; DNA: TGTGCCAGCAGCTTAGATCAGGGCGGTAGCGGGGTGTACAATGAGCAGTTCTTC; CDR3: CASSLDQGGSGVYNEQFF
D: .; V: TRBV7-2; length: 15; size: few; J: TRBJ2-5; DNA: TGTGCCAGCTCCCGATCCGGGACGACCGGGGAGACCCAGTACTTC; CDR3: CASSRSGTTGETQYF
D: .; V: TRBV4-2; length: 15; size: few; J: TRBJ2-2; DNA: TGTGCCAGCAGCCAAGATCGTTCGGGGACCGGGGAGCTGTTTTTT; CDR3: CASSQDRSGTGELFF
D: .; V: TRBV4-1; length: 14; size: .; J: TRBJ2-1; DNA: TGCGCCAGCAGCCAAGTCGGAGCTTACAATGAGCAGTTCTTC; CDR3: CASSQVGAYNEQFF
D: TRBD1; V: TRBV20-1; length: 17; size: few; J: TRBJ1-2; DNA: TGCAGTGCCCTCGGCCTGGACAGGGGGGTTATTGGGAATGGCTACACCTTC; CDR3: CSALGLDRGVIGNGYTF
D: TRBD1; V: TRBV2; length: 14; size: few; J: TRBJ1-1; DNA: TGTGCCAGCAGTCCCGGGACAGGGAAGTATGAAGCTTTCTTT; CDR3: CASSPGTGKYEAFF
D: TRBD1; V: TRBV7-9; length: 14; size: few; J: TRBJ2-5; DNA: TGTGCCAGCAGCTTTGAGGGGGCAAGGGAGACCCAGTACTTC; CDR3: CASSFEGARETQYF
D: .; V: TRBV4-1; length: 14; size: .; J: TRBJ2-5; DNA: TGCGCCAGCAGCCAAGTCTCCCGCCAAGAGACCCAGTACTTC; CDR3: CASSQVSRQETQYF
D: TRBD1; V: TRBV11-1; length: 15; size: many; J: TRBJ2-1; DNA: TGTGCCAGCAGCTTATTGACAGGGGCCTACAATGAGCAGTTCTTC; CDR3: CASSLLTGAYNEQFF
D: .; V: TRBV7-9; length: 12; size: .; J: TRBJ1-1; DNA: TGTGCCAGCACGGATGCGAACACTGAAGCTTTCTTT; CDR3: CASTDANTEAFF
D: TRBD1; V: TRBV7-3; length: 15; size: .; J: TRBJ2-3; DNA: TGTGCCAGCAGCGAACCGGGACAGGGAAAAGATACGCAGTATTTT; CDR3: CASSEPGQGKDTQYF
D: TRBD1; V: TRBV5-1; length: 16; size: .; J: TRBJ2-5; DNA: TGCGCCAGCAGCTCGTGGGGCAGGGGGCAGCAAGAGACCCAGTACTTC; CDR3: CASSSWGRGQQETQYF
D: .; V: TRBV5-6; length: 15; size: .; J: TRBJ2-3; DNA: TGTGCCAGCAGCTTGCGAAGATCGTACACAGATACGCAGTATTTT; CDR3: CASSLRRSYTDTQYF
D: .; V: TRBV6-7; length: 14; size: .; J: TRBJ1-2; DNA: TGTGCCATGCCGGTACGGGGAGTTAACTATGGCTACACCTTC; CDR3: CAMPVRGVNYGYTF
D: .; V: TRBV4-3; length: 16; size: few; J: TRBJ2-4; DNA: TGCGCCAGCAGCCAAGGGGCGGGGGCGTATGGAAACATTCAGTACTTC; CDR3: CASSQGAGAYGNIQYF
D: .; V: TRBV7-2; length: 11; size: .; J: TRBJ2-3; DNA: TGTGCCAGCAGCTTATTTCCAACGCAGTATTTT; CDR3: CASSLFPTQYF